This paragraph reports one T cell receptor beta chain. Specified time point: newly diagnosed GD, antithyroid drugs for less than 3 months. The TCR library was made from RNA extracted from PBMCs. Staff drew nine milliliters of peripheral blood into EDTA tubes. Assembly of TCR beta libraries relied on iRepertoire HTBI primers together with Arm-PCR of CDR3 regions. A single record per CDR3 protein comes from TCRdb applying MiXCR to the multiplex PCR reads. The table has a few hundred thousand distinct CDR3 sequences, approximately 12% seen once. The sample is drawn from a study of regulatory T cells in long-lasting Graves disease. V was clipped by 2 bases and J by 3 bases; unmatched bases: 11. CDR1 is MNHEY and CDR2 is SVGEGT in the germline V gene. This CDR3 has 18 amino acids. These same data were also listed under a study on T cells in Graves' hyperthyroidism and ophthalmopathy. That report notes: Progression to ophthalmopathy was predicted a median of 6.5 months early.

This specimen consisted of peripheral blood mononuclear cells (PBMCs), obtained at new diagnosis, from a patient treated with antithyroid drugs. This sequence joins TRBV6-2 or TRBV6-3 and TRBJ2-4, with 9 bases fitting TRBD1. The receptor's source is a woman between 18 and 29 years old with Graves disease. CDR3 sequence: CASSYDQQGAFGKNIQYF. CDR3 nucleotides: TGTGCCAGCAGTTACGACCAACAGGGGGCCTTCGGCAAAAACATTCAGTACTTC.